This T cell receptor (beta chain) was profiled in a study of CD8 T cells in Susac syndrome (dated by TCRdb to about 2019). About the investigation overall: Among the sequenced Susac syndrome patients, over five had clinically active disease and eight or nine were in clinical remission. At blood withdrawal, Susac syndrome patients were therapy-naive, treated with corticosteroids (with IVIg additionally given to some), or treated with IVIg alone. Whether CD8+ T cell activation and differentiation in Susac syndrome was antigen driven was tested using repertoire sequencing.

The CDR3 runs 12 amino acids, cysteine and phenylalanine included. Only CDR3 DNA remains: 36 bases, in frame from the first base. Looking up the germline V gene yields CDR1 KGHDR and CDR2 SFDVKD. V is cut by 9 bases and J by 4 bases, and the space between the germline ends is 8 bases. This clonotype was counted a single time. The antigen this receptor binds is unknown. No much larger clone is present one base from it, and per-base qualities are unavailable. One read yields weak evidence. Points the paper makes about the study in general: The number of individuals in the TCR sequencing and HLA analysis was recognized as being relatively small. No clonal expansion was detected in the CD4+ T cell repertoire of Susac syndrome patients.

RNA was extracted using the RNeasy kit, and roughly 0.45 to 1 microgram was reverse transcribed with random hexamers. TCR beta CDR3 regions were amplified with the immunoSEQ multiplex PCR assay covering 54 Vbeta and 13 Jbeta segments. To correct PCR amplification bias, a synthetic template baseline was used for both primer optimization and computational correction. Concerning the study's data processing: Only productive sequences were kept, with reads annotated to V, D and J genes according to IMGT and analyzed in immunoSEQ Analyzer. Clonality was computed as one minus Shannon entropy normalized by log2 of the number of productive unique sequences. Public and private clones were assessed among the 100 most prevalent clones of each patient and control. A clone was defined as Susac-specific if it was absent from the healthy and MS cohorts, from more than 850 published viral clones and from other ImmuneACCESS disease sequences. The raw public reads went through TCRdb reprocessing: fastp at Q25, MiXCR clone calling, in-frame beta chains kept. Each entry is one CDR3 protein sequence, shown with its most common DNA and genes. The V and J calls follow TCRdb's processing rather than the paper's. This sample gives 140,000 to 150,000 distinct CDR3 sequences in total; more than 90% of them show up just once. Roughly 0.08% of the sample is in the top ten clones.

Peripheral blood CD8+ and CD4+ T cells from healthy donors, Susac syndrome patients and multiple sclerosis patients were profiled using high-throughput TCR beta sequencing. Susac syndrome patients met recently defined diagnostic criteria for definite or probable disease. Bulk CD8+ and CD4+ T cells were purified magnetically by negative isolation, whereas CD8+ TEMRA cells were enriched by FACS. Blood was collected in EDTA tubes and processed within 24 hours, with PBMCs isolated through density gradient centrifugation. PBMCs destined for TCR sequencing were cryopreserved in liquid nitrogen and later thawed in a 37 °C water bath. The sorted or isolated CD4+, CD8+ and CD8+ TEMRA cells reached a purity of at least 90%.

The chain is made from TRBV24-1 and TRBJ2-2; confidence is insufficient to name the D gene. The sequencing sample was made of CD4+ T cells from PBMCs. The origin of this receptor is a human donor with Susac syndrome. At the DNA level, the sequence is TGTGCCACCCGGGCCTCCACCGGGGAGCTGTTTTTT. The translation is CATRASTGELFF.